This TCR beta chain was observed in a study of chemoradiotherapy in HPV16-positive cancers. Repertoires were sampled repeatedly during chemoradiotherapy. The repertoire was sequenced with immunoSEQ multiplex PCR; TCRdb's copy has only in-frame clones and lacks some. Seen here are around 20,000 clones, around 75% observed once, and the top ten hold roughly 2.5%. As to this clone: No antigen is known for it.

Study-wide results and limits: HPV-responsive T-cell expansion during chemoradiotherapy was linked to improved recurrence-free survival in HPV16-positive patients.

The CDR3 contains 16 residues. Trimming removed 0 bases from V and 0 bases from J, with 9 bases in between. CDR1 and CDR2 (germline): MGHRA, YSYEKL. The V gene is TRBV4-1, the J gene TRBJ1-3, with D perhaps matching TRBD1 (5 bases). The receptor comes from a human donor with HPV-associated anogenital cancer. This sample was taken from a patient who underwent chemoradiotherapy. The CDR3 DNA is TGCGCCAGCAGCCAAGAGCGACAGTCCTCTGGAAACACCATATATTTT. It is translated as CASSQERQSSGNTIYF.